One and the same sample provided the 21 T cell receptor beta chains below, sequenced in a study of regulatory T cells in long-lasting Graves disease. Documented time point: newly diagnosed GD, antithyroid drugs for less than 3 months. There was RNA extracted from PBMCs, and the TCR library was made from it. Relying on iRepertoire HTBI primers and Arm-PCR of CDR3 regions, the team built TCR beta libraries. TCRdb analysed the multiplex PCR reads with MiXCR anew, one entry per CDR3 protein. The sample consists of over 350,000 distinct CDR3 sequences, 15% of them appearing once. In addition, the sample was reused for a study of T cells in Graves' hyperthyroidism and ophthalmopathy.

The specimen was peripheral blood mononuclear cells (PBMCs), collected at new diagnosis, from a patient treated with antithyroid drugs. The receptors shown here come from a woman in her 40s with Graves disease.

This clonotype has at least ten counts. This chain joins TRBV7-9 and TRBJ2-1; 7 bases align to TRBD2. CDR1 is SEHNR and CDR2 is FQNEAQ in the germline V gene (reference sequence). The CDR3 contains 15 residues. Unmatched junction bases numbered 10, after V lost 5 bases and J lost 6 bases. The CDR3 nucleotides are TGTGCCAGCAGCCCAGTGGCGGGAGTATCCAATGAGCAGTTCTTC. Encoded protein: CASSPVAGVSNEQFF.

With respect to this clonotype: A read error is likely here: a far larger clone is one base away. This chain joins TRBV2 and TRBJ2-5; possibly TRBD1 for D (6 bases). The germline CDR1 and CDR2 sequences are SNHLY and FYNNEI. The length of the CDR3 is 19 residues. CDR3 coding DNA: TGTGCCAGCAGTTCCCTCGCGGCAAGGGGGAGCGCCCACCAAGAGACCCACTACTTC. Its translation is CASSSLAARGSAHQETHYF.

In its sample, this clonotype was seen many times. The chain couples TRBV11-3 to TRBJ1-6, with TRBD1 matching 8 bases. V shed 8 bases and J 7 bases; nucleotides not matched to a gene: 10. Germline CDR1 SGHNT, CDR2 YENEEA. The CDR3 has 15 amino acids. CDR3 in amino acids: CASAFGQGRNSPLHF. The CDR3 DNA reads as TGTGCCAGCGCGTTTGGACAGGGCAGGAATTCACCCCTCCACTTT. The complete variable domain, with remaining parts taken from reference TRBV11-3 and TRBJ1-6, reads EAGVVQSPRYKIIEKKQPVAFWCNPISGHNTLYWYLQNLGQGPELLIRYENEEAVDDSQLPKDRFSAERLKGVDSTLKIQPAELGDSAVYLCASAFGQGRNSPLHFGNGTRLTVT.

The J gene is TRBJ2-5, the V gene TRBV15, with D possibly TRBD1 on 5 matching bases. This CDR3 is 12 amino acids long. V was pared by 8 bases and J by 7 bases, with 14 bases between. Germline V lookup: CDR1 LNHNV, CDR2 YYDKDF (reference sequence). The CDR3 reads CATGASKGTQYF. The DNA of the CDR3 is TGTGCCACCGGGGCCTCTAAAGGGACCCAGTACTTC.

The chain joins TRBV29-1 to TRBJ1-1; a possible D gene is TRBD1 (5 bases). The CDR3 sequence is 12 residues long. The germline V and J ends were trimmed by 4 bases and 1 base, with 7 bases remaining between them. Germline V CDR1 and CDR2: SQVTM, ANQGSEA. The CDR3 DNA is TGCAGCGTTGGACAGCCGAACACTGAAGCTTTCTTT. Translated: CSVGQPNTEAFF.

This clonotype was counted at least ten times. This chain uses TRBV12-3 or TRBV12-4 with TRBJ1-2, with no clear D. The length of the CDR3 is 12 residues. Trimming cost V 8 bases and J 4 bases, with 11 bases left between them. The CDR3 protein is CASRFGVYGYTF. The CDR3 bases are TGTGCCAGCCGATTCGGAGTCTATGGCTACACCTTC.

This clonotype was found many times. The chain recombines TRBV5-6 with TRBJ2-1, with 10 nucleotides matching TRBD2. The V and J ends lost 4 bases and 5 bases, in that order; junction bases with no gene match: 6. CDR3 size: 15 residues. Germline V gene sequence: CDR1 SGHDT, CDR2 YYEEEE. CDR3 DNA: TGTGCCAGCAGCGATAGCGGGAGGATCAACAATGAGCAGTTCTTC. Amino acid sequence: CASSDSGRINNEQFF.

DNA for the CDR3: TGTGCCATCAGTGAGTACAGGGATTACGAGCAGTACTTC. As protein: CAISEYRDYEQYF. The J gene is TRBJ2-7, the V gene TRBV10-3, with D tentatively TRBD1 (6 bases). Germline assignment: CDR1 ENHRY and CDR2 SYGVKD. The CDR3 loop spans 13 amino acids. V was shortened by 1 base and J by 4 bases, with 8 bases between the two germline ends.

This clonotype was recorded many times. The CDR3 nucleotides are TGTGCCAGCAGGGGACTTCGCTCTGGGGCCAACGTCCTGACTTTC. Its protein product is CASRGLRSGANVLTF. The chain couples TRBV27 to TRBJ2-6; possible D gene TRBD2, 6 bases. V lost 6 bases to trimming and J lost 0 bases, with 9 bases between them. Germline V lookup: CDR1 MNHEY, CDR2 SMNVEV (reference sequence). The CDR3 is made up of 15 amino acids. The whole variable domain, remainder taken from reference TRBV27 and TRBJ2-6, is EAQVTQNPRYLITVTGKKLTVTCSQNMNHEYMSWYRQDPGLGLRQIYYSMNVEVTDKGDVPEGYKVSRKEKRNFPLILESPSPNQTSLYFCASRGLRSGANVLTFGAGSRLTVL.

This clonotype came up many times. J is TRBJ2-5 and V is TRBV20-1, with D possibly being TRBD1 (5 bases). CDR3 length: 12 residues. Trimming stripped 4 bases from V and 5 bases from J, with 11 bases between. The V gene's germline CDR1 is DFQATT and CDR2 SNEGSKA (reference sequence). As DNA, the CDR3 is TGCAGTGCTACCTCCCCAGGGGAGACCCAGTACTTC. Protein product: CSATSPGETQYF.

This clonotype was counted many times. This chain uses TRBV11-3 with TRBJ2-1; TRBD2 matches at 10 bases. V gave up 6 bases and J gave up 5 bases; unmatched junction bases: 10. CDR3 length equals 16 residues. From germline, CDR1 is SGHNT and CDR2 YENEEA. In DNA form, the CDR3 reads TGTGCCAGCAGGCGTGTCCTAGCGGGAGTTAACAATGAGCAGTTCTTC. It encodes CASRRVLAGVNNEQFF.

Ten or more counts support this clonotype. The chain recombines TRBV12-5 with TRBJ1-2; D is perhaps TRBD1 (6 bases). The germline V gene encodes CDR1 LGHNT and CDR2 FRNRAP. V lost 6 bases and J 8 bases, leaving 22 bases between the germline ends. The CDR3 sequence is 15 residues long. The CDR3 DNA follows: TGTGCTAGTGGACCTATGGGGGGGGCTCTCCAAGGCTACACCTTC. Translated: CASGPMGGALQGYTF.

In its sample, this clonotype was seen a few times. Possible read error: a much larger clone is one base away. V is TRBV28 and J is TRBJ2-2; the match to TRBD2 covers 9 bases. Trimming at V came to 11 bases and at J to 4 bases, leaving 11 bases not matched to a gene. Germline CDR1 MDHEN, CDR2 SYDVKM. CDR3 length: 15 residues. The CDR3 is CAAAGGGRATGELFF. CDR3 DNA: TGTGCCGCGGCTGGAGGCGGGAGGGCCACCGGGGAGCTGTTTTTT. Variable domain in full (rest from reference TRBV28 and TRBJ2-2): DVKVTQSSRYLVKRTGEKVFLECVQDMDHENMFWYRQDPGLGLRLIYFSYDVKMKEKGDIPEGYSVSREKKERFSLILESASTNQTSMYLCAAAGGGRATGELFFGEGSRLTVL.

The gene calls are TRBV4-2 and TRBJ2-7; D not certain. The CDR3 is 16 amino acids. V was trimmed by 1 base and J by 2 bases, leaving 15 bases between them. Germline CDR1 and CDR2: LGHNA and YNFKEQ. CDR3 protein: CASSQVIGGVPYEQYF. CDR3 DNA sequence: TGTGCCAGCAGCCAAGTCATTGGTGGAGTCCCCTACGAGCAGTACTTC.

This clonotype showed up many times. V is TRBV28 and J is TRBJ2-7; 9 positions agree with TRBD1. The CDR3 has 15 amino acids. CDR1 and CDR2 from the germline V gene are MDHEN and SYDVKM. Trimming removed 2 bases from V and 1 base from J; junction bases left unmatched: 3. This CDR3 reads CASSLEGQGSYEQYF. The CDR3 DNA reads TGTGCCAGCAGTTTAGAGGGACAGGGTTCCTACGAGCAGTACTTC.

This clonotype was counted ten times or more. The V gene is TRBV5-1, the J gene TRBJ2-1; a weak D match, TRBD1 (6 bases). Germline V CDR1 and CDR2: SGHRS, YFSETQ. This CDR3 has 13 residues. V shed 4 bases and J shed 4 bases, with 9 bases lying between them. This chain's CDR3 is CASSGTLYNEQFF. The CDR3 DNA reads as TGCGCCAGCAGCGGGACACTATACAATGAGCAGTTCTTC.

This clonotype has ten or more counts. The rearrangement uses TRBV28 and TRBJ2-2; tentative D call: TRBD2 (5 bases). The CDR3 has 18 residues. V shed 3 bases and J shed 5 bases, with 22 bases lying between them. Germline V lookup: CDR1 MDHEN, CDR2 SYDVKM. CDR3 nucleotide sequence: TGTGCCAGCAGTTTTATCTCCGACATTGGACTTGGGACCGGGGAGCTGTTTTTT. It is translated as CASSFISDIGLGTGELFF.

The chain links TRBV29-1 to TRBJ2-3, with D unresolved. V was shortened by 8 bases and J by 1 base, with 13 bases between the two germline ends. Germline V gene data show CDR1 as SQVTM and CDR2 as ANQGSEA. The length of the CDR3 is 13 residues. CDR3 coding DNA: TGCAGCACCGAAAGGGTTCGCACAGATACGCAGTATTTT. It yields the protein CSTERVRTDTQYF.

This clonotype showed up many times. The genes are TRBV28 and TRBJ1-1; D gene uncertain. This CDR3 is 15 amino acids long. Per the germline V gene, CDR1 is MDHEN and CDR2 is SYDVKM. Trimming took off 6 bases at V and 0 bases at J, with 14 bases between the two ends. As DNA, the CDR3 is TGTGCCAGCAGCCAGATGATATCGCTGAACACTGAAGCTTTCTTT. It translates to CASSQMISLNTEAFF.

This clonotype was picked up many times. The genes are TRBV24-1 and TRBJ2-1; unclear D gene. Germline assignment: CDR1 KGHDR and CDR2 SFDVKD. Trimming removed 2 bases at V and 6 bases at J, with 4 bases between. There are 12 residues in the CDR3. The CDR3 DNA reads TGTGCCACCAGTGATTGGGTCAATGAGCAGTTCTTC. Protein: CATSDWVNEQFF.

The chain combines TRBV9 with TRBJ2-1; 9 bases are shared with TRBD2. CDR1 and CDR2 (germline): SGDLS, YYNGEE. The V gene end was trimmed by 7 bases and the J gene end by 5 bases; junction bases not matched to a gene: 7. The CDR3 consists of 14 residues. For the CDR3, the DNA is TGTGCCAGCGGCAGGACTAGCGCTGACAATGAGCAGTTCTTC. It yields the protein CASGRTSADNEQFF.